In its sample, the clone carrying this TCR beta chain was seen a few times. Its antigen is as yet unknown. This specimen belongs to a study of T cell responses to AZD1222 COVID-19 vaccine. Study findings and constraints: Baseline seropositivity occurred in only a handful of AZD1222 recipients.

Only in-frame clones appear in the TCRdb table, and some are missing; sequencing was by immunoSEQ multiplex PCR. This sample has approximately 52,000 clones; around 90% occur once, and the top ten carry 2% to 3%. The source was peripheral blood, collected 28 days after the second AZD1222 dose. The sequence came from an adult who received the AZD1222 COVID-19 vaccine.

CDR3 DNA: TGTGCCAGCAGCTGCAAGGTAAGGAATCAGCCCCAGCATTTT. Residues: CASSCKVRNQPQHF. The gene calls are TRBV12-1 and TRBJ1-5. TRBV12-1 is labeled a pseudogene. The CDR3 consists of 14 residues.